The 18 T cell receptor beta chains presented below share a single source sample, sequenced in a study of blood T cells in healthy people across ages (dated by TCRdb to between 2014 and 2016). Receptor libraries were prepared by 5' RACE. Sequenced on an Illumina HiSeq 2500. A second PCR of about 6 to 11 cycles was performed with a sample-barcoded 5' primer and a J-beta primer mix. The public reads were run again by TCRdb, first through fastp at Q25 and then through MiXCR, and only productive beta chains were kept. Every CDR3 protein is listed once, alongside the most common genes and DNA of its rows. This sample gives roughly 680,000 distinct CDR3 sequences in total; roughly 21% of them show up just once. The top ten clones comprise 3% to 4.5% of the sample. The sequencing sample was made of blood. These receptors originate from a man aged 70 or older in good health.

This clonotype came up once. The chain uses TRBV20-1 and TRBJ1-4; TRBD1 aligns across 8 bases. The CDR3 covers 14 residues. CDR1 DFQATT and CDR2 SNEGSKA come from the germline V gene (reference sequence). The V and J ends lost 0 bases and 7 bases, in that order; junction bases with no gene match: 4. The CDR3 DNA is TGCAGTGCTAGAGATTGGGACAGGCTTGAAAAACTGTTTTTT. Its translation is CSARDWDRLEKLFF.

Only a few counts were recorded for this clonotype. The chain employs TRBV11-2 and TRBJ1-3; D perhaps matches TRBD1 (6 bases). V dropped 5 bases and J dropped 0 bases, with 11 bases sitting between them. Germline V gene lookup returns CDR1 SGHAT and CDR2 FQNNGV. The CDR3 totals 15 residues. CDR3 residues: CASSVGTNSGNTIYF. CDR3 coding DNA: TGTGCCAGCAGCGTCGGGACAAACTCTGGAAACACCATATATTTT.

This clonotype occurred a few times. The rearrangement links TRBV6-1 to TRBJ2-1; TRBD2 might be the D (5 bases). V was clipped by 0 bases and J by 5 bases, with 14 bases between them. In germline, CDR1 is MNHNS, CDR2 SASEGT. CDR3 size: 16 residues. The CDR3 reads CASSEAWRVEDNEQFF. The DNA of the CDR3 is TGTGCCAGCAGTGAAGCGTGGCGGGTGGAGGACAATGAGCAGTTCTTC.

In its sample, this clonotype was seen a few times. The gene calls are TRBV30 and TRBJ2-2; D not certain. CDR3 size: 14 residues. Germline V gene data show CDR1 as GTSNPN and CDR2 as SVGIG (reference sequence). V dropped 0 bases and J dropped 3 bases, with 8 bases sitting between them. The CDR3 region has the DNA TGTGCCTGGAGTGTAAAGCCTTACACCGGGGAGCTGTTTTTT. Its protein product is CAWSVKPYTGELFF.

This clonotype occurred a few times. This chain uses TRBV6-1 with TRBJ1-5; 8 positions agree with TRBD1. This CDR3 contains 17 residues. Germline-derived CDR1 and CDR2 are MNHNS and SASEGT. J was trimmed by 0 bases and V by 6 bases; bases with no gene match: 10. The CDR3 sequence: CASSRQGSKGSNQPQHF. As DNA, the CDR3 is TGTGCCAGCAGCCGACAGGGGAGCAAGGGTAGCAATCAGCCCCAGCATTTT.

V gene TRBV3-1 combines with J gene TRBJ1-2; 7 bases agree with TRBD1. With V trimmed by 0 bases and J by 8 bases, 3 bases remained unmatched. The CDR3 length is 13 residues. Germline V gene sequence: CDR1 LGHDT, CDR2 YNNKEL (reference sequence). The CDR3 region has the DNA TGTGCCAGCAGCCAAGATACAGGGGACGGCTACACCTTC. Its protein is CASSQDTGDGYTF.

This clonotype was observed a handful of times. The rearrangement links TRBV2 to TRBJ2-2, with TRBD2 as a possible D gene (6 bases). CDR3 size: 22 residues. The V and J ends lost 1 base and 2 bases respectively, with 29 bases between them. Germline V gives CDR1 SNHLY, CDR2 FYNNEI. The DNA of the CDR3 is TGTGCCAGCAGTGAAGGCGTAAAGAGGAGCAAGGGCCTAGCGCACAACACCGGGGAGCTGTTTTTT. As protein: CASSEGVKRSKGLAHNTGELFF.

The rearrangement joins TRBV20-1 to TRBJ2-7; TRBD1 matches at 7 bases. V dropped 3 bases and J dropped 4; count of bases not matched to a gene: 9. The CDR3 runs 14 residues. Germline CDR1 reads DFQATT; CDR2 reads SNEGSKA (reference sequence). The CDR3 DNA follows: TGCAGTGCTAGCCCGGTACAGGGGATATACGAGCAGTACTTC. Amino acids: CSASPVQGIYEQYF.

In its sample, this clonotype was seen many times. The CDR3 DNA is TGTGCCAGCAACAACAGGGGGCCAGACGAGCAGTACTTC. It specifies CASNNRGPDEQYF. The chain joins TRBV6-1 to TRBJ2-7, with TRBD1 matching 9 bases. The V gene's germline CDR1 is MNHNS and CDR2 SASEGT. With V trimmed by 7 bases and J by 5 bases, 6 bases remained unmatched. This CDR3 has 13 amino acids.

V gene TRBV20-1 combines with J gene TRBJ2-2, with D unclear. This CDR3 region has 13 residues. V lost 6 bases to trimming and J lost 7 bases, with 15 bases between them. Germline CDR1 and CDR2: DFQATT and SNEGSKA (reference sequence). The CDR3 nucleotides are TGCAGTGCGCGGTCGGTTGCGGACGGGGAGCTGTTTTTT. Amino acids: CSARSVADGELFF.

This chain links TRBV24-1 with TRBJ2-3; D might be TRBD1 or TRBD2, each matching 7 bases. This CDR3 spans 15 amino acids. Germline CDR1 reads KGHDR; CDR2 reads SFDVKD. V lost 3 bases and J lost 5, with 14 bases in between. The CDR3 loop is CATSDPRGGRDTQYF. In DNA form, the CDR3 reads TGTGCCACCAGTGATCCCAGGGGGGGACGAGATACGCAGTATTTT.

This chain uses TRBV27 with TRBJ2-7, with TRBD2 matching over 9 bases. The CDR3 is made up of 14 amino acids. After removal of 3 bases from V and 6 bases from J, the junction contained 6 bases not matched to a gene. Germline V CDR1 and CDR2: MNHEY, SMNVEV (reference sequence). DNA for the CDR3: TGTGCCAGCAGTTTGGGTAGCGGGAGCCGCGAGCAGTACTTC. Encoded protein: CASSLGSGSREQYF.

There are a few counts of this clonotype. The chain joins TRBV20-1 to TRBJ2-1; 7 nucleotides align to TRBD1. The V and J ends lost 6 bases and 0 bases, in that order; junction bases with no gene match: 5. The CDR3 sequence is 14 residues long. Germline CDR1 reads DFQATT; CDR2 reads SNEGSKA (reference sequence). The CDR3 DNA sequence: TGCAGTGCGGAAGGGGGCGGCTCCTACAATGAGCAGTTCTTC. Amino acids: CSAEGGGSYNEQFF.

V and J are TRBV15 and TRBJ1-1; D is unresolved. Germline V gene data show CDR1 as LNHNV and CDR2 as YYDKDF (reference sequence). V was trimmed by 0 bases and J by 6 bases, leaving 8 bases between them. The CDR3 consists of 13 residues. The CDR3 nucleotides are TGTGCCACCAGCAGAGATCCAAGGGCTGAAGCTTTCTTT. Encoded protein: CATSRDPRAEAFF.

This clonotype was observed at least ten times. V is TRBV9 and J is TRBJ2-7; D is uncertain. Trimming left V 0 bases short and J 4 bases short, with 11 bases between. The germline V gene has CDR1 SGDLS and CDR2 YYNGEE. The CDR3 loop spans 14 amino acids. Written as DNA, the CDR3 is TGTGCCAGCAGCGTAGACCCCTCACCTTACGAGCAGTACTTC. Translating it yields CASSVDPSPYEQYF.

V gene TRBV27 combines with J gene TRBJ1-1; D is undetermined. V gave up 0 bases and J gave up 0 bases, with 11 bases separating them. CDR1 and CDR2 (germline): MNHEY, SMNVEV (reference sequence). This CDR3 is 16 amino acids long. This chain's CDR3 is CASSLSPARMNTEAFF. DNA of the CDR3: TGTGCCAGCAGTTTATCTCCCGCACGGATGAACACTGAAGCTTTCTTT.

The rearrangement links TRBV6-6 to TRBJ2-3; weak D call: TRBD2 (5 bases). Germline V gene lookup returns CDR1 MNHNY and CDR2 SVGAGI (reference sequence). Trimming left V 6 bases short and J 1 base short, with 11 bases between. CDR3 length: 14 residues. The DNA of the CDR3 is TGTGCCAGCAGCCCGGCACTAGGCACAGATACGCAGTATTTT. It yields the protein CASSPALGTDTQYF.

The chain recombines TRBV5-5 with TRBJ2-1; TRBD1 matches 7 bases. The germline V gene has CDR1 SGHKS and CDR2 YYEKEE (reference sequence). V shed 4 bases and J 0 bases; nucleotides not matched to a gene: 4. The CDR3 is made up of 15 amino acids. CDR3 DNA: TGTGCCAGCAGCGTCCGGGACAGCTCCTACAATGAGCAGTTCTTC. This gives the protein CASSVRDSSYNEQFF.